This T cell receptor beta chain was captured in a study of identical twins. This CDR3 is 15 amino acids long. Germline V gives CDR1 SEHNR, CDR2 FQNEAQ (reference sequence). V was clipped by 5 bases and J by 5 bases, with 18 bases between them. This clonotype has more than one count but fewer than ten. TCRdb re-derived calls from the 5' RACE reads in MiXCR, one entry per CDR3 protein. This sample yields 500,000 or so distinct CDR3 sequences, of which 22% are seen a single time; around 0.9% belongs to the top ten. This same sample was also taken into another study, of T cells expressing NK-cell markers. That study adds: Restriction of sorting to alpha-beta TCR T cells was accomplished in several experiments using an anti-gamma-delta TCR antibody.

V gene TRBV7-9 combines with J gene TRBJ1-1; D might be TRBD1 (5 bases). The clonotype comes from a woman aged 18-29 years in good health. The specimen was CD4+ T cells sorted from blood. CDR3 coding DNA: TGTGCCAGCAGCCCCTCATCGCGGGGGAGGACTGAAGCTTTCTTT. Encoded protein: CASSPSSRGRTEAFF.